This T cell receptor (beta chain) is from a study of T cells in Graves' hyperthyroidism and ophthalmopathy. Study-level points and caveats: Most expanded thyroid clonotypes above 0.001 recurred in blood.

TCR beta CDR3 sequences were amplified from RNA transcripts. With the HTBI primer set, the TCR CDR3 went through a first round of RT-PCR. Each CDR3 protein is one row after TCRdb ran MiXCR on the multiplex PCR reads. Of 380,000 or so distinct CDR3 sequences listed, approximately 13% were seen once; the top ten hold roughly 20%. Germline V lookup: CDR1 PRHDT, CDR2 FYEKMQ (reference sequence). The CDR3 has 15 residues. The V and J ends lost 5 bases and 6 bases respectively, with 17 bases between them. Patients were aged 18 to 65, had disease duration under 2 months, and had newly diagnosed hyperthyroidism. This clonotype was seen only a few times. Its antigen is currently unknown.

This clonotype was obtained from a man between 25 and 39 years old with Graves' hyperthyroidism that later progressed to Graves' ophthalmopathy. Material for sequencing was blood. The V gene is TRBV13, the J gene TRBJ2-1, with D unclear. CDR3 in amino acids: CASSPNPRDRNEQFF. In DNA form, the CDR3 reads TGTGCCAGCAGCCCAAACCCCAGAGATCGCAATGAGCAGTTCTTC.